The T cell receptor (beta chain) under discussion was sequenced for a study of blood T cell repertoires in COVID-19. As for the study in general: PBMCs, B-cell-depleted T cells, or T cells were the source of the cDNA or gDNA that made up the material.

Repertoires were generated with immunoSEQ multiplex PCR, while TCRdb's copy carries only in-frame clones and drops some. This table holds 77,000 or so clones, around 83% found once. Losses at the gene ends were 3 bases for V and 0 bases for J; bases not matched to a gene: 12. This CDR3 is 18 amino acids long. Germline V gene data show CDR1 as SGDLS and CDR2 as YYNGEE. One Seattle source followed patients from active infection through their disease course. The sample was peripheral blood. This clonotype was obtained from a man younger than 40 with COVID-19, enrolled during active disease. The V and J genes are TRBV9 and TRBJ1-3; 7 bases map to TRBD1. The CDR3 DNA is TGTGCCAGCAGCGCGAGGGGGCAGGGGGAAAGCTCTGGAAACACCATATATTTT. Amino acids: CASSARGQGESSGNTIYF.